This T cell receptor beta chain stems from a study of shared clonotypes between healthy human individuals. Germline V gives CDR1 GTSNPN, CDR2 SVGIG (reference sequence). The CDR3 runs 15 residues. V was clipped by 2 bases and J by 4 bases; unmatched bases: 9. The data were produced by immunoSEQ multiplex PCR, yet TCRdb's version contains in-frame clones alone and is incomplete. In the table there are a few million clones, around 94% of which are singletons. The origin of this receptor is a man younger than 35 in good health. The chain uses TRBV30 and TRBJ2-3; 7 nucleotides match TRBD1. Source material: naive CD4+ T cells sorted from blood. The subset is: CD45RA+ positively selected. For the CDR3, the DNA is TGTGCCTGGAGTTCGACAGGGACGAGCCCAGATACGCAGTATTTT. This gives the protein CAWSSTGTSPDTQYF.